This T cell receptor (beta chain) was captured by sequencing in a study of identical twins. The CDR3 has 15 amino acids. The trim removed 3 bases at V and 2 bases at J, leaving 6 bases unmatched. CDR1 and CDR2 from the germline V gene are SGHRS and YFSETQ. With no exceptions, donors were healthy Caucasians. This clonotype was counted ten times or more. A universal primer site was added by template switching, and unique molecular identifiers were carried by the cDNA. TCRdb reprocessed the 5' RACE reads with MiXCR, giving one entry per CDR3 protein. The sample has approximately 210,000 distinct CDR3 sequences; 5% to 7% are singletons. The sample was also reused in another study, on T cells expressing NK-cell markers. This second report adds: These same clonotypes (in several donors) also led the CD3+CD56-NKG2C+ fraction.

Source material: CD8+ T cells sorted from blood. This chain uses TRBV5-1 with TRBJ2-5; TRBD1 aligns across 8 bases. The clonotype comes from a woman under 30 in good health. CDR3 sequence (DNA): TGCGCCAGCAGCTCCGGACAGGGTATACAAGAGACCCAGTACTTC. The encoded protein is CASSSGQGIQETQYF.